Below, 9 T cell receptor beta chains from the same sample are listed, as sequenced in a study of siplizumab effects on memory and regulatory T cells. Assay: immunoSEQ multiplex PCR; the TCRdb copy retains only in-frame clones and omits some. The table records under 70,000 clones, 70% to 85% of them present only once. The sequenced sample consisted of memory CD4+ T cells sorted from blood. The receptors were sampled from a human donor in good health.

The sample holds one count of this clone. The rearrangement uses TRBV29-1 and TRBJ2-7; D may be TRBD2 (5 bases). Germline V gene data show CDR1 as SQVTM and CDR2 as ANQGSEA. The CDR3 covers 12 residues. V gave up 4 bases and J gave up 2 bases, with 9 bases separating them. The CDR3 nucleotides read TGCAGCGTTGGAGGGAATCCCTACGAGCAGTACTTC. This sequence encodes CSVGGNPYEQYF.

This rearrangement joins TRBV7-2 to TRBJ1-2, with TRBD1 identical over 8 bases. Trimming at V came to 5 bases and at J to 1 base, leaving 3 bases not matched to a gene. Germline values: CDR1 SGHTA, CDR2 FQGNSA. There are 14 residues in the CDR3. CDR3 sequence reads: CASSTGQGNYGYTF. The CDR3 coding sequence is TGTGCCAGCAGCACCGGACAGGGTAACTATGGCTACACCTTC.

This chain links TRBV19 with TRBJ1-6, with 7 bases lining up with TRBD1. The V gene's germline CDR1 is LNHDA and CDR2 SQIVND (reference sequence). J gave up 10 bases and V 2 bases, and 11 bases lay outside the gene matches. The CDR3 is 16 residues long. CDR3 region: CASSISMTGSRSPLHF. The CDR3 DNA sequence: TGTGCCAGTAGTATAAGTATGACAGGGTCGAGATCACCCCTCCACTTT. Full variable domain (missing parts from reference TRBV19 and TRBJ1-6): DGGITQSPKYLFRKEGQNVTLSCEQNLNHDAMYWYRQDPGQGLRLIYYSQIVNDFQKGDIAEGYSVSREKKESFPLTVTSAQKNPTAFYLCASSISMTGSRSPLHFGNGTRLTVT.

The chain uses TRBV11-2 and TRBJ2-2; D is uncertain. Germline CDR1 reads SGHAT; CDR2 reads FQNNGV. The CDR3 sequence is 16 residues long. Trimming pared 3 bases from V and 1 base from J, leaving 12 bases between. The CDR3 reads CASSFLPPLNTGELFF. The CDR3 bases are TGTGCCAGCAGCTTTCTCCCCCCTTTGAACACCGGGGAGCTGTTTTTT.

The V call is TRBV5-6, the J call TRBJ1-2; D not resolved. V was trimmed by 4 bases and J by 4 bases, leaving 11 bases between them. CDR1 is SGHDT and CDR2 is YYEEEE in the germline V gene. The length of the CDR3 is 13 residues. The CDR3 coding sequence is TGTGCCAGCAGCCCGGACGGATTCTATGGCTACACCTTC. Translation: CASSPDGFYGYTF.

The rearrangement links TRBV5-1 to TRBJ1-4; D remains ambiguous. Germline assignment: CDR1 SGHRS and CDR2 YFSETQ. V was clipped by 3 bases and J by 5 bases, with 11 bases between them. The CDR3 sequence is 14 residues long. The CDR3 region has the DNA TGCGCCAGCAGCTCGGACGTCGGGAATGAAAAACTGTTTTTT. Protein: CASSSDVGNEKLFF.

This clone was seen more than once but under ten times. This sequence joins TRBV7-9 and TRBJ1-2; D unresolved. Trimming stripped 6 bases from V and 3 bases from J, with 17 bases between. Germline values: CDR1 SEHNR, CDR2 FQNEAQ (reference sequence). This CDR3 is 15 amino acids long. The CDR3: CASSWGNSLDYGYTF. In DNA form, the CDR3 reads TGTGCCAGCAGTTGGGGTAACAGTCTTGACTATGGCTACACCTTC.

The V gene is TRBV2, the J gene TRBJ2-7, with D maybe TRBD2 (7 bases). The CDR3 sequence is 13 residues long. From germline, CDR1 is SNHLY and CDR2 FYNNEI. V gave up 7 bases and J gave up 1 base, with 11 bases separating them. The CDR3 region is CASKGGGSYEQYF. As DNA, the CDR3 is TGTGCCAGCAAAGGGGGGGGGTCCTACGAGCAGTACTTC.

This clone was detected once. Compared with germline, one end of the junction differs, possibly owing to a read error. The genes are TRBV7-4 and TRBJ1-5; D is unresolved. The CDR3 runs 14 residues. The germline gives CDR1 SGHVT, CDR2 SQSDAQ. DNA of the CDR3: TGTGCCAGCAGCTTGATAGAAGACGTGGTGCCTTCCACTTTT. Protein product: CASSLIEDVVPSTF.